These 7 T cell receptor beta chains originate from one sample sequenced in a study of blood T cell repertoires in COVID-19. Method: immunoSEQ multiplex PCR; TCRdb's copy keeps in-frame clones and lacks some. Of 200,000 to 250,000 clones in the sample, about 76% are singletons; the top ten hold about 8.9%. Material: PBMCs or T cells enriched from blood (not recorded which). The receptors here all came from a woman between 50 and 59 years old with acute COVID-19.

The chain combines TRBV18 with TRBJ1-3; 11 nucleotides agree with TRBD1. V was pared by 3 bases and J by 4 bases, with 8 bases of the junction left unmatched. CDR3 length: 17 residues. CDR1 is KGHSH and CDR2 is LQKENI in the germline V gene. CDR3 loop: CASSPIGQGAWGNTIYF. The CDR3 nucleotides read TGTGCCAGCTCACCGATCGGACAGGGGGCATGGGGAAACACCATATATTTT.

The chain couples TRBV6-2 or TRBV6-3 to TRBJ2-2; 7 nucleotides match TRBD1. This CDR3 region has 15 residues. Germline lookup yields CDR1 MNHEY and CDR2 SVGEGT. Trimming took 4 bases from V and 2 from J; bases not matched to a gene: 4. The CDR3 bases are TGTGCCAGCAGTTCCCGGGACAGAAACACCGGGGAGCTGTTTTTT. This gives the protein CASSSRDRNTGELFF.

The gene calls are TRBV28 and TRBJ2-3; 11 bases map to TRBD2. The germline CDR1 and CDR2 sequences are MDHEN and SYDVKM. The CDR3 contains 15 residues. Losses at the gene ends were 4 bases for V and 5 bases for J; bases not matched to a gene: 5. The CDR3, as DNA: TGTGCCAGCAGTTCTCCCGGGACTAGCGGAGATACGCAGTATTTT. Its protein is CASSSPGTSGDTQYF.

J is TRBJ2-1 and V is TRBV7-2, with TRBD2 as a possible D gene (6 bases). V was pared by 2 bases and J by 7 bases, with 12 bases between. CDR3 length: 14 residues. Germline V gives CDR1 SGHTA, CDR2 FQGNSA. The CDR3 coding sequence is TGTGCCAGCAGCTTAACCTCCGGGGGAAATGAGCAGTTCTTC. Protein product: CASSLTSGGNEQFF.

The V and J genes are TRBV15 and TRBJ2-5; TRBD1 agrees at 7 bases. This CDR3 is 18 amino acids long. With V trimmed by 3 bases and J by 4 bases, 17 bases remained unmatched. The germline CDR1 and CDR2 sequences are LNHNV and YYDKDF (reference sequence). CDR3 nucleotide sequence: TGTGCCACCAGCAGTCCCCCTGAAACGACAGGGACGGGAGAGACCCAGTACTTC. Translating it yields CATSSPPETTGTGETQYF.

V gene TRBV5-3 combines with J gene TRBJ1-6; no definite D call. TRBV5-3 falls under the ORF class, with uncertain function. CDR3 length: 14 amino acids. Trimming took 0 bases from V and 8 from J, leaving 9 bases between them. The CDR3 coding sequence is TGTGCCAGAAGCTTGGCCGTATGTTATTCACCCCTCCACTTT. It encodes CARSLAVCYSPLHF.

The chain links TRBV4-3 to TRBJ2-2, with no clear D. This CDR3 has 17 amino acids. Trimming took off 2 bases at V and 1 base at J, with 14 bases between the two ends. Germline V gene lookup returns CDR1 LGHNA and CDR2 YSLEER. Here the CDR3 reads CASSQHSIYLNTGELFF. The CDR3 DNA is TGCGCCAGCAGCCAACACTCTATATACCTGAACACCGGGGAGCTGTTTTTT.